This TCR beta chain was observed in a study of OX40 agonist ivuxolimab in advanced cancers. Study as a whole: The diagnoses of dose-escalation patients were hepatocellular carcinoma, melanoma, renal cell or head and neck cancer. Partial response was recorded in three patients: one hepatocellular carcinoma and two cutaneous melanoma cases.

TCRdb's copy holds only in-frame clones and misses some; the assay was immunoSEQ multiplex PCR. This sample carries around 80,000 clones, 80% to 95% of them seen once, and the ten largest clones take over 0.6%. General study findings and limits: The work left the antigen specificity of expanded peripheral T cells undetermined.

The length of the CDR3 is 11 residues. The germline gives CDR1 SQVTM, CDR2 ANQGSEA. Unmatched junction bases numbered 7, after V lost 4 bases and J lost 14 bases. Worth noting for this clone: As yet, its antigen is unknown.

This specimen was CD4+ or CD8+ T cells sorted from blood, taken in a trial of the OX40 agonist ivuxolimab. This clonotype was sampled from an adult with an advanced solid tumor such as melanoma, head and neck, liver or kidney cancer. The J gene is TRBJ2-1, the V gene TRBV29-1, with 8 bases aligning to TRBD1. CDR3 nucleotides: TGCAGCGTTGGGGACAGGTCGCCTGAGTTCTTC. Amino acid sequence: CSVGDRSPEFF.